This entry describes one T cell receptor beta chain. Between the trimmed V and J ends, which lost 4 bases and 4 bases, there was a span of 12 bases. The CDR3 runs to 13 residues. The germline V gene encodes CDR1 GTSNPN and CDR2 SVGIG (reference sequence). The source of the sample is a study of control samples from healthy donors and cancer patients. The method was immunoSEQ multiplex PCR; TCRdb's version includes in-frame clones alone and lacks a portion of them. The top ten clones hold roughly 13% of a sample with more than 20,000 clones, approximately 91% of them seen once. The chain links TRBV30 to TRBJ2-3, with D hard to call. The sample comprised PBMCs. The origin of this receptor is a man between 50 and 59 years old with lung cancer. CDR3 loop: CAWKGLFPDTQYF. As DNA, the CDR3 is TGTGCCTGGAAGGGTTTATTCCCAGATACGCAGTATTTT.